What follows are 32 T cell receptor beta chains derived from one specimen sequenced in a study of T-cell memory formation after mild COVID-19. TCRdb recomputed calls from the 5' RACE reads with MiXCR, one row per CDR3 protein. The table records approximately 34,000 distinct CDR3 sequences, roughly 7.5% of them present only once. The sample comprised PBMCs or a T cell subset sorted from them (not recorded which). The receptors originated from a man younger than 35 who had mild COVID-19 (a few samples of this study predate the infection). Cell type and time point are not known.

CDR3 sequence (DNA): TGTGCCAGCAGCATCCAAGGGAACACTGAAGCTTTCTTT. Translating it yields CASSIQGNTEAFF. J is TRBJ1-1 and V is TRBV12-3 or TRBV12-4; D is undetermined. V lost 6 bases, J lost 1 base, and 9 bases lay in between. This CDR3 has 13 amino acids.

This clonotype occurred many times. V gene TRBV20-1 combines with J gene TRBJ2-1, with 7 positions matching TRBD2. Germline CDR1 reads DFQATT; CDR2 reads SNEGSKA (reference sequence). This CDR3 has 14 amino acids. J lost 4 bases, V lost 1 base, and 4 bases had no gene match. The DNA for the CDR3 is TGCAGTGCTAGAGGGAGCGGGGCGTACAATGAGCAGTTCTTC. The encoded protein is CSARGSGAYNEQFF.

This clonotype came up many times. This chain uses TRBV7-9 with TRBJ2-3; D ambiguous. Trimming left V 2 bases short and J 2 bases short, with 11 bases between. Germline lookup yields CDR1 SEHNR and CDR2 FQNEAQ (reference sequence). CDR3 length equals 15 residues. CDR3 residues: CASSLTATSTDTQYF. The CDR3 DNA follows: TGTGCCAGCAGCTTAACGGCGACATCCACAGATACGCAGTATTTT.

This clonotype was seen repeatedly, ten times or more. V is TRBV20-1 and J is TRBJ2-3, with 7 bases lining up with TRBD1. Germline V gene data show CDR1 as DFQATT and CDR2 as SNEGSKA (reference sequence). V shed 6 bases, J shed 2 bases, and the junction held 11 bases outside the gene matches. The CDR3 is 15 residues long. This CDR3 is CSATSRGQLTDTQYF. The CDR3 DNA reads as TGCAGTGCCACGTCGAGGGGGCAGCTCACAGATACGCAGTATTTT.

This clonotype was counted many times. The V gene is TRBV7-3, the J gene TRBJ2-5; 7 bases are shared with TRBD2. J gave up 5 bases and V 2 bases, and 8 bases lay outside the gene matches. The CDR3 has 15 amino acids. Germline CDR1 SGHTA, CDR2 FQGTGA. The chain's CDR3 is CASSLAGVPQETQYF. CDR3 bases: TGTGCCAGCAGCTTAGCGGGGGTCCCTCAGGAGACCCAGTACTTC.

This clonotype was seen a handful of times. The gene calls are TRBV10-3 and TRBJ1-2; D may be TRBD1 (6 bases). This CDR3 contains 15 residues. CDR1 is ENHRY and CDR2 is SYGVKD in the germline V gene. The V end was cut by 6 bases, the J end by 1 base, with 15 bases between. CDR3 sequence reads: CAISPRDRINYGYTF. The CDR3 region has the DNA TGTGCCATCAGCCCTCGAGACAGGATTAACTATGGCTACACCTTC.

This clonotype came up many times. This chain joins TRBV5-1 and TRBJ2-1; 9 nucleotides align to TRBD2. Germline V gene sequence: CDR1 SGHRS, CDR2 YFSETQ. After removal of 3 bases from V and 14 bases from J, the junction contained 9 bases not matched to a gene. The CDR3 covers 13 residues. CDR3 nucleotide sequence: TGCGCCAGCAGCTCAGGCCAGCGCGGGGGGGAGTTCTTC. This translates into CASSSGQRGGEFF. Full variable domain (remainder filled in from reference TRBV5-1 and TRBJ2-1): KAGVTQTPRYLIKTRGQQVTLSCSPISGHRSVSWYQQTPGQGLQFLFEYFSETQRNKGNFPGRFSGRQFSNSRSEMNVSTLELGDSALYLCASSSGQRGGEFFGPGTRLTVL.

This clonotype has at least ten counts. This chain uses TRBV12-2 with TRBJ2-3; the table's D call TRBD1 went unverified against the DNA. TRBV12-2 is recorded as a pseudogene. CDR3 size: 18 residues. CDR3 in amino acids: CASRLRTPTGGPADTQYF. The CDR3, as DNA: TGTGCAAGTCGCTTAAGGACGCCAACAGGGGGCCCGGCAGATACGCAGTATTTT.

This clonotype appeared many times. V gene TRBV3-1 combines with J gene TRBJ1-2; D is unclear. CDR1 and CDR2 (germline): LGHDT, YNNKEL (reference sequence). This CDR3 is built from 13 residues. V lost 5 bases, J lost 8 bases, and 15 bases lay in between. In DNA form, the CDR3 reads TGTGCCAGCAGCTACACGGCGTTTGAGGGCTACACCTTC. Amino acid sequence: CASSYTAFEGYTF.

J is TRBJ2-7 and V is TRBV18; a weak D match, TRBD2 (6 bases). Per germline, CDR1 KGHSH and CDR2 LQKENI. V was clipped by 3 bases and J by 3 bases, with 15 bases between them. This CDR3 spans 15 amino acids. The CDR3, as DNA: TGTGCCAGCTCACCTTCCTCGGGGGTCGACTACGAGCAGTACTTC. This translates into CASSPSSGVDYEQYF.

V and J are TRBV23-1 and TRBJ2-1, with TRBD2 matching over 8 bases. TRBV23-1 is classed as an ORF, of uncertain function. Trimming removed 6 bases from V and 5 bases from J; junction bases left unmatched: 9. The CDR3 has 15 residues. The CDR3 DNA follows: TGCGCCAGCAGCCCGAGCGGGGGTGAGGACAATGAGCAGTTCTTC. Its translation: CASSPSGGEDNEQFF.

There are many counts of this clonotype. The CDR3 region has the DNA TGTGCCAGCAGTTACTCGAAGTGGGCAGGGAGTAATTCACCCCTCCACTTT. Translating it yields CASSYSKWAGSNSPLHF. This chain links TRBV6-5 with TRBJ1-6; tentatively, D is TRBD1 (5 bases). Germline-derived CDR1 and CDR2 are MNHEY and SVGAGI. Trimming stripped 0 bases from V and 6 bases from J, with 15 bases between. This CDR3 comprises 17 residues.

This clonotype was seen at least ten times. The genes are TRBV5-1 and TRBJ2-2; no clear D. Germline V gene data show CDR1 as SGHRS and CDR2 as YFSETQ. The CDR3 runs 16 residues. V lost 2 bases and J 0 bases, leaving 11 bases between the germline ends. In DNA, the CDR3 is TGCGCCAGCAGCTTAGGAAGACTTACGAACACCGGGGAGCTGTTTTTT. Translated: CASSLGRLTNTGELFF.

This clonotype came up a few times. CDR3 nucleotide sequence: TGTGCCAGCGGGTGGGAGTCAGCCTTCGAGCAGTACTTC. Protein product: CASGWESAFEQYF. This chain joins TRBV2 and TRBJ2-7; possible D gene TRBD2, 5 bases. The germline V and J ends were trimmed by 8 bases and 6 bases, with 17 bases remaining between them. The CDR3 is 13 residues long. Germline lookup yields CDR1 SNHLY and CDR2 FYNNEI. The full variable domain, its missing parts supplied by reference TRBV2 and TRBJ2-7, is EPEVTQTPSHQVTQMGQEVILRCVPISNHLYFYWYRQILGQKVEFLVSFYNNEISEKSEIFDDQFSVERPDGSNFTLKIRSTKLEDSAMYFCASGWESAFEQYFGPGTRLTVT.

Many counts were recorded for this clonotype. The chain joins TRBV3-1 to TRBJ2-7; either TRBD1 or TRBD2 may fit D (5 bases each). Trimming removed 3 bases at V and 0 bases at J, with 12 bases between. Germline CDR1 reads LGHDT; CDR2 reads YNNKEL (reference sequence). The CDR3 totals 15 residues. The CDR3 loop is CASSQNWGSSYEQYF. The CDR3 nucleotides are TGTGCCAGCAGCCAGAATTGGGGGAGCTCCTACGAGCAGTACTTC.

This clonotype was seen at least ten times. The chain joins TRBV9 to TRBJ1-2, with D unresolved. Looked up from germline, CDR1 is SGDLS and CDR2 is YYNGEE. V shed 0 bases and J shed 6 bases, with 15 bases lying between them. The CDR3 spans 15 residues. The CDR3 protein is CASSVAEAGWNGYTF. The DNA for the CDR3 is TGTGCCAGCAGCGTAGCAGAAGCAGGCTGGAATGGCTACACCTTC.

In this sample, this clonotype turned up many times. This chain connects TRBV29-1 to TRBJ2-3; 8 nucleotides line up with TRBD2. V lost 1 base to trimming and J lost 0 bases; unmatched junction nucleotides: 9. The germline V gene has CDR1 SQVTM and CDR2 ANQGSEA. The CDR3 is 17 residues long. The DNA for the CDR3 is TGCAGCGTTGAAGTCTGGAGCGGGGGCCAAAGCACAGATACGCAGTATTTT. Protein: CSVEVWSGGQSTDTQYF.

This clonotype was found many times. This rearrangement joins TRBV7-9 to TRBJ2-7; D not resolved. This CDR3 spans 15 amino acids. The V end was cut by 1 base, the J end by 0 bases, with 10 bases between. Germline assignment: CDR1 SEHNR and CDR2 FQNEAQ (reference sequence). The chain's CDR3 is CASSLEGISSYEQYV. For the CDR3, the DNA is TGTGCCAGCAGCTTAGAAGGGATTAGCTCCTACGAGCAGTACGTC.

This clonotype was counted many times. The chain joins TRBV24-1 to TRBJ2-2; D remains ambiguous. Germline V gene lookup returns CDR1 KGHDR and CDR2 SFDVKD. Trimming took 3 bases from V and 0 from J, leaving 10 bases between them. The CDR3 runs 16 residues. CDR3 in DNA: TGTGCCACCAGTGATCCAGGTGGGACGAACACCGGGGAGCTGTTTTTT. This sequence encodes CATSDPGGTNTGELFF.

This clonotype was counted between two and nine times. The rearrangement uses TRBV4-1 and TRBJ1-4; weak D call: TRBD1 (6 bases). This CDR3 contains 14 residues. V was pared by 6 bases and J by 7 bases, with 15 bases between. Germline loops: CDR1 MGHRA, CDR2 YSYEKL. The DNA for the CDR3 is TGCGCCAGCAGAAATACAGGGAAGTTTGAAAAACTGTTTTTT. Protein: CASRNTGKFEKLFF.

This clonotype was observed a few times. V usage is TRBV24-1 and J usage is TRBJ1-2, with a possible D match to TRBD1 (5 bases). The CDR3 sequence is 14 residues long. Germline V lookup: CDR1 KGHDR, CDR2 SFDVKD. Trimming cost V 10 bases and J 6 bases, with 20 bases left between them. The chain's CDR3 is CATQTNGALDGYTF. For the CDR3, the DNA is TGTGCCACTCAGACCAACGGGGCCTTGGATGGCTACACCTTC.

This chain connects TRBV5-1 to TRBJ1-4; D might be TRBD1 (6 bases). Looked up from germline, CDR1 is SGHRS and CDR2 is YFSETQ. The CDR3 covers 15 residues. V shed 4 bases and J shed 2 bases, with 12 bases lying between them. CDR3 loop: CASSLRGVTNEKLFF. CDR3 DNA sequence: TGCGCCAGCAGCCTGAGGGGGGTCACTAATGAAAAACTGTTTTTT.

This clonotype was seen repeatedly, ten times or more. This sequence joins TRBV7-9 and TRBJ2-3; TRBD2 matches at 13 bases. CDR3 length equals 15 residues. Germline CDR1 SEHNR, CDR2 FQNEAQ (reference sequence). With 5 bases clipped from V and 4 bases from J, the junction kept 3 bases outside the gene matches. The CDR3 sequence: CASSDGLAGADTQYF. In DNA, the CDR3 is TGTGCCAGCAGCGACGGACTAGCGGGGGCAGATACGCAGTATTTT.

This chain links TRBV12-3 or TRBV12-4 with TRBJ2-6; D gene ambiguous. The CDR3 has 15 amino acids. V was cut by 4 bases and J by 0 bases, with 7 bases left in between. CDR3 in DNA: TGTGCCAGCAGTTGGGGTAGCTCTGGGGCCAACGTCCTGACTTTC. Its protein product is CASSWGSSGANVLTF.

This clonotype was detected ten times or more. V usage is TRBV5-1 and J usage is TRBJ1-6; 7 nucleotides line up with TRBD1. Germline V gene data show CDR1 as SGHRS and CDR2 as YFSETQ. The CDR3 is made up of 15 amino acids. The J segment lost 7 bases and the V segment lost 2 bases, leaving 6 bases of the junction unmatched. The CDR3 DNA reads as TGCGCCAGCAGCTTTCCTCGACAGGGCAATTCACCCCTCCACTTT. It specifies CASSFPRQGNSPLHF.

The table lists this clonotype with many counts. The J gene is TRBJ1-1, the V gene TRBV14, with D possibly being TRBD1 (6 bases). The germline V gene has CDR1 SGHDN and CDR2 FVKESK. Trimming pared 4 bases from V and 4 bases from J, leaving 13 bases between. The CDR3 runs to 14 residues. CDR3 sequence (DNA): TGTGCCAGCAGCCCAATCCAGGGGCCCACTGAAGCTTTCTTT. Translating gives CASSPIQGPTEAFF.

A few counts support this clonotype. The chain employs TRBV20-1 and TRBJ1-1; TRBD1 is a possible D gene (5 bases). Germline CDR1 reads DFQATT; CDR2 reads SNEGSKA (reference sequence). The CDR3 sequence is 12 residues long. The CDR3 sequence: CSTRAKVTEAFF. CDR3 sequence (DNA): TGCAGCACCAGGGCGAAAGTCACTGAAGCTTTCTTT.

This clonotype was observed at least ten times. The V gene is TRBV7-2, the J gene TRBJ2-5; 13 positions match TRBD2. Losses at the gene ends were 5 bases for V and 5 bases for J; bases not matched to a gene: 8. The CDR3 totals 16 residues. Germline V gene sequence: CDR1 SGHTA, CDR2 FQGNSA. CDR3 residues: CASSRSEGLAGETQYF. The CDR3 DNA sequence: TGTGCCAGCAGCCGAAGTGAGGGACTAGCGGGGGAGACCCAGTACTTC.

This clonotype was detected many times. The V call is TRBV7-9, the J call TRBJ2-3; 13 bases are a match to TRBD2. CDR3 length equals 16 residues. With V trimmed by 5 bases and J by 3 bases, 5 bases remained unmatched. Germline values: CDR1 SEHNR, CDR2 FQNEAQ (reference sequence). CDR3 region: CASSPRTSGGTDTQYF. In DNA form, the CDR3 reads TGTGCCAGCAGCCCCCGGACTAGCGGGGGAACAGATACGCAGTATTTT.

This clonotype was counted ten times or more. The CDR3 loop is CASSLWTSGQETQYF. For the CDR3, the DNA is TGTGCCAGCAGCCTATGGACTAGCGGGCAAGAGACCCAGTACTTC. This chain links TRBV9 with TRBJ2-5; 11 nucleotides align to TRBD2. Germline CDR1 SGDLS, CDR2 YYNGEE. With 4 bases clipped from V and 2 bases from J, the junction kept 4 bases outside the gene matches. The CDR3 spans 15 residues.

This clonotype appeared many times. A read error is possible here, since a much larger clone lies one base away. The CDR3 loop is CASSSTPQGEQYF. The CDR3 region has the DNA TGTGCCAGCAGCTCAACCCCCCAGGGCGAGCAGTACTTC. The chain employs TRBV7-6 and TRBJ2-7, with TRBD1 as a possible D gene (5 bases). This CDR3 is built from 13 residues. Germline values: CDR1 SGHVS, CDR2 FNYEAQ. V lost 4 bases and J 6 bases, leaving 13 bases between the germline ends.

This clonotype was observed at least ten times. The rearrangement links TRBV5-1 to TRBJ2-3; TRBD1 might be the D (6 bases). V was cut by 4 bases and J by 1 base, with 13 bases left in between. Germline lookup yields CDR1 SGHRS and CDR2 YFSETQ. The CDR3 contains 15 residues. The CDR3 nucleotides read TGCGCCAGCAGCGTCCAGGGGCCTCGCACAGATACGCAGTATTTT. Protein sequence: CASSVQGPRTDTQYF.